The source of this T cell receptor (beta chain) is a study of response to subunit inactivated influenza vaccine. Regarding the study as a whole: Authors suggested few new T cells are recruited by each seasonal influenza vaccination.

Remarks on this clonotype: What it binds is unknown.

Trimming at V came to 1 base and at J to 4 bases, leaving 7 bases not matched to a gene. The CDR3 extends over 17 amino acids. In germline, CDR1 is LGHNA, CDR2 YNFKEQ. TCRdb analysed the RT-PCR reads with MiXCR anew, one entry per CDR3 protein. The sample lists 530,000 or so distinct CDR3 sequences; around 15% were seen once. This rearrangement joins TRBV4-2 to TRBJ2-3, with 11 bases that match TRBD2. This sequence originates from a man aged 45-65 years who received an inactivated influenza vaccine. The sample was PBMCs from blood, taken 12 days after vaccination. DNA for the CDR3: TGTGCCAGCAGCCAAGGAGGTAGCGGGAGGGCCTCAGATACGCAGTATTTT. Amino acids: CASSQGGSGRASDTQYF.